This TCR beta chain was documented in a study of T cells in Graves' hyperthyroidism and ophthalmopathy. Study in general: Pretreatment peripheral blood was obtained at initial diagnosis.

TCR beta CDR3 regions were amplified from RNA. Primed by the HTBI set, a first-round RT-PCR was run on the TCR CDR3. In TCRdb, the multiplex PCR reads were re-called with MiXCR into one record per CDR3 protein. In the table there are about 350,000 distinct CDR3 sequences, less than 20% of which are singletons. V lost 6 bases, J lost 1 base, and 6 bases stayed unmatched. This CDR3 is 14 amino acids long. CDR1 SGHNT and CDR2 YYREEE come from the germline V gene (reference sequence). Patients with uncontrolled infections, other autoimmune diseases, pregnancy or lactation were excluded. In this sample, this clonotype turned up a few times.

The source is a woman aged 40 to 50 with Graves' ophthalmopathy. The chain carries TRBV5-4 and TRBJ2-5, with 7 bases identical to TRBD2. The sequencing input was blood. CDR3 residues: CASNSREAQETQYF. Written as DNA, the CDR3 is TGTGCCAGCAACTCTCGGGAGGCCCAAGAGACCCAGTACTTC.